This is a list of T cell receptor beta chains from one sample in a study of T cells in Graves' hyperthyroidism and ophthalmopathy. Via MiXCR, TCRdb re-called the multiplex PCR reads, giving one row per CDR3 protein. Here the sample spans around 280,000 distinct CDR3 sequences, roughly 13% being singletons. Sequenced material: blood. The receptors come from a middle-aged woman with Graves' hyperthyroidism. Each CDR3 is given with its conserved first and last residue. D genes are given only for firm matches. Clone size, where shown, is once, few, many, or a class for clones that have expanded.

cdr3_nt	cdr3_aa	v_call	clone_size	d_call	j_call
TGTGCCATCACAGACAGCTCTGGGGCCAACGTCCTGACTTTC	CAITDSSGANVLTF	TRBV10-3	many	-	TRBJ2-6
TGTGCCAGCAGATCACAGGAGTCTAGCAATCAGCCCCAGCATTTT	CASRSQESSNQPQHF	TRBV6-1	many	-	TRBJ1-5
TGTGCCAGCAGTTCGCAGGGACGGTTAGAGACCCAGTACTTC	CASSSQGRLETQYF	TRBV28	once	-	TRBJ2-5
TGTGCCAGCAGGGCTACAGGGAAAGACTATGGCTACACCTTC	CASRATGKDYGYTF	TRBV6-1	-	-	TRBJ1-2
TGTGCCAGTACCCGTAGTTTCCTAGCGGGGAGGGGAGACAATGAGCAGTTCTTC	CASTRSFLAGRGDNEQFF	TRBV19	few	TRBD2	TRBJ2-1
TGTGCCAGTAGTAACAGAGATCAGCCCCAGCATTTT	CASSNRDQPQHF	TRBV19	-	-	TRBJ1-5
TGTGCCAGCTCTTCCGGACTAGCGGGAGCCTCAGATACGCAGTATTTT	CASSSGLAGASDTQYF	TRBV6-1	many	TRBD2	TRBJ2-3
TGTGCCAGCAGCTTAATGAGCATGGCTAACTATGGCTACACCTTC	CASSLMSMANYGYTF	TRBV7-9	many	-	TRBJ1-2
TGTGCCAGCAGCTTGGTTAAGAGGACTAGCGGAGATACGCAGTATTTT	CASSLVKRTSGDTQYF	TRBV5-4	-	TRBD2	TRBJ2-3
TGTGCCAGTAGCCAACAGGGAGGTATAAACATTCAGTACTTC	CASSQQGGINIQYF	TRBV19	few	-	TRBJ2-4
TGTGCCACCAGTGACACCAGGGCCGGGAACACTGAAGCTTTCTTT	CATSDTRAGNTEAFF	TRBV24-1	many	-	TRBJ1-1
TGTGCCAGCTCACCACCGGCCGGTAGCGACTACGAGCAGTACTTC	CASSPPAGSDYEQYF	TRBV18	-	-	TRBJ2-7
TGCAGCGTTCGACAGGGATCGGATTCACCCCTCCACTTT	CSVRQGSDSPLHF	TRBV29-1	many	TRBD1	TRBJ1-6
TGCAGTGCCCCATCTGGCGGACTGACCCAGTACTTC	CSAPSGGLTQYF	TRBV20-1	many	-	TRBJ2-5
TGTGCCAGTACTCGGGGTTCTAATTTCGATGAGCAGTTCTTC	CASTRGSNFDEQFF	TRBV19	-	-	TRBJ2-1
TGTGCCAGCAGCTCTGAGATAGGGACTACCTACGAGCAGTACTTC	CASSSEIGTTYEQYF	TRBV5-5	-	TRBD2	TRBJ2-7
TGTGCCAGCAGCCGACCAGGGGATAGCGGGGAGCTGTTTTTT	CASSRPGDSGELFF	TRBV3-1	few	-	TRBJ2-2
TGCAGCGTTGCGGTCACCAGGGAGACCCAGTACTTC	CSVAVTRETQYF	TRBV29-1	few	-	TRBJ2-5
TGTGCCAGCAGCCGAAACAGCGGGAACTACGAGCAGTACTTC	CASSRNSGNYEQYF	TRBV7-2	many	TRBD2	TRBJ2-7
TGTGCCAGCAGTTCTTGGACAGGGAGGAGCGGAGCACATGAAAAACTGTTTTTT	CASSSWTGRSGAHEKLFF	TRBV27	many	TRBD1	TRBJ1-4
TGTGCCAGCAGTGGCCCGGGGACAGGGGTCACTGAAGCTTTCTTT	CASSGPGTGVTEAFF	TRBV2	many	TRBD1	TRBJ1-1
TGCAGCGCATCACTAGCGACTGAGCAGTTCTTC	CSASLATEQFF	TRBV20-1	many	TRBD2	TRBJ2-1
TGCAGCGCCAGGCGGGGCCGGGAGAACACTGAAGCTTTCTTT	CSARRGRENTEAFF	TRBV29-1	many	-	TRBJ1-1